The present TCR beta chain was sequenced within a study of response to subunit inactivated influenza vaccine. Study observations and caveats: The authors offered the suggestion that each seasonal influenza vaccination recruits few new T cells.

TCRdb re-analysed the RT-PCR reads in MiXCR, keeping a single row per CDR3 protein. The table includes hundreds of thousands of distinct CDR3 sequences, less than 15% detected once. This clonotype was found many times. Its cognate antigen is unknown. Sequence at one end of the junction differs from germline and may be a read error. The sequence was obtained from a man aged 45-60 years who received an inactivated influenza vaccine. The sample consisted of PBMCs from blood, taken less than 15 days before vaccination.

CDR3 sequence (DNA): TGTGCCAGCAGCTTAGGACTGCAAGAGACCCAGTACTTC. Its translation is CASSLGLQETQYF. The chain couples TRBV5-1 to TRBJ2-5; possibly TRBD2 for D (5 bases). Looked up from germline, CDR1 is SGHRS and CDR2 is YFSETQ. This CDR3 contains 13 residues.